Listed below are T cell receptor beta chains from one sample, sequenced in a study of vaccination and CD4 T cells after COVID-19. TCRdb called the PCR reads again in MiXCR, with one record for every CDR3 protein. The sample includes 15,000 to 17,000 distinct CDR3 sequences, roughly 72% of them seen just once. No antigen is known for these receptors. Sequenced material: CD4+ T cells from blood, cultured in vitro. The receptor set was obtained from a human donor who had recovered from COVID-19. Both conserved end residues are trimmed from each CDR3.

v_gene	j_gene	CDR3aa
TRBV19	TRBJ1-5	ASSTTAYSNQPQH
TRBV7-2	TRBJ2-3	ASSFLGLAGGPGLDTQY
TRBV6-1	TRBJ1-1	ASSIMSSGNTEAF
TRBV6-4	TRBJ1-1	ASRGTGLF
TRBV6-5	TRBJ2-7	ASSYRDRGYEQY
TRBV5-1	TRBJ2-5	ASGLAGTQETQY
TRBV25-1	TRBJ1-6	ASSEEWGHHNSPLH
TRBV28	TRBJ2-1	ASSPRLDFRRVNEQF
TRBV19	TRBJ1-5	ASRHRSRVNQPQH
TRBV30	TRBJ2-1	AWSMGLSYNEQF
TRBV19	TRBJ1-6	ATATSLYNSPLH